These 14 T cell receptor beta chains came from one sample sequenced in a study of cytomegalovirus exposure and HLA in healthy donors. Use of 60 Vbeta and 13 Jbeta primers characterized the PCR. Measured with immunoSEQ multiplex PCR; TCRdb has only the in-frame clones, and not every one. The sample holds roughly 140,000 clones, around 70% seen once. Sequences were obtained from PBMCs. The receptors come from a woman in her twenties or thirties in good health and CMV-seronegative.

V gene TRBV30 combines with J gene TRBJ1-1; the D gene is possibly TRBD1 (5 bases). The CDR3 has 14 residues. The germline gives CDR1 GTSNPN, CDR2 SVGIG (reference sequence). Trimming shortened V by 0 bases and J by 2 bases, and 10 bases separated the two germline ends. The CDR3 reads CAWSVTRGNTEAFF. The CDR3 nucleotides are TGTGCCTGGAGTGTAACAAGGGGAAACACTGAAGCTTTCTTT.

The chain couples TRBV19 to TRBJ2-6; 9 bases are a match to TRBD1. CDR3 size: 17 residues. Trimming cost V 5 bases and J 1 base; bases outside gene matches: 6. The germline CDR1 and CDR2 sequences are LNHDA and SQIVND (reference sequence). CDR3 DNA sequence: TGTGCCAGTAGTCACGGGACAGGGAGATCTGGGGCCAACGTCCTGACTTTC. This translates into CASSHGTGRSGANVLTF.

The count of this clone is one. The J gene is TRBJ2-3, the V gene TRBV7-2; 11 bases align to TRBD2. CDR3 length: 15 residues. V lost 5 bases and J lost 5; bases outside the gene matches: 6. From germline, CDR1 is SGHTA and CDR2 FQGNSA. CDR3 protein: CASSPSGLAGDTQYF. In DNA, the CDR3 is TGTGCCAGCAGCCCAAGCGGACTAGCGGGAGATACGCAGTATTTT.

The chain has TRBV10-3 and TRBJ2-3; possible D gene TRBD2, 5 bases. The V gene lost 11 bases and the J gene lost 2 bases, with 11 bases spanning the gap. The CDR3 has 12 amino acids. Germline loops: CDR1 ENHRY, CDR2 SYGVKD. The CDR3 here is CAARTSTDTQYF. CDR3 coding DNA: TGTGCCGCCAGGACTTCCACAGATACGCAGTATTTT.

V and J are TRBV7-2 and TRBJ2-7; a weak D match, TRBD1 (6 bases). Trimming shortened V by 8 bases and J by 2 bases, and 16 bases separated the two germline ends. The germline gives CDR1 SGHTA, CDR2 FQGNSA. The CDR3 runs to 14 residues. This CDR3 reads CASALGATPYEQYV. The CDR3 nucleotides read TGTGCCAGCGCCTTGGGGGCCACCCCCTACGAGCAGTACGTC.

This clone was seen many times. This same CDR3 is encoded by further DNA sequences in the sample. This chain joins TRBV10-3 and TRBJ2-7, with TRBD2 matching over 9 bases. Per germline, CDR1 ENHRY and CDR2 SYGVKD. The V segment lost 6 bases and the J segment 4 bases; nucleotides outside the gene matches: 7. This CDR3 contains 14 residues. The DNA of the CDR3 is TGTGCCATCAGCGCGACTAGCGGCGTATACGAGCAGTACTTC. It is translated as CAISATSGVYEQYF.

J is TRBJ2-2 and V is TRBV5-1, with 8 positions matching TRBD1. CDR1 and CDR2 (germline): SGHRS, YFSETQ. With V trimmed by 4 bases and J by 3 bases, 5 bases remained unmatched. The CDR3 has 15 residues. CDR3 protein: CASSTTGDDTGELFF. CDR3 DNA: TGCGCCAGCAGCACGACAGGGGATGACACCGGGGAGCTGTTTTTT.

This chain joins TRBV28 and TRBJ1-1; no definite D call. The CDR3 is 12 residues long. V was trimmed by 3 bases and J by 5 bases, leaving 7 bases between them. From germline, CDR1 is MDHEN and CDR2 SYDVKM. CDR3 residues: CASSLAETEAFF. The CDR3 coding sequence is TGTGCCAGCAGTTTGGCGGAGACTGAAGCTTTCTTT.

This clone occurred a few times. The genes are TRBV19 and TRBJ1-2, with a weak D call TRBD1 (6 bases). The CDR3 consists of 14 residues. The V and J ends lost 5 bases and 4 bases respectively, with 14 bases between them. Per germline, CDR1 LNHDA and CDR2 SQIVND (reference sequence). The CDR3 protein is CASSGRGGRYGYTF. The CDR3 coding sequence is TGTGCCAGTAGTGGCAGGGGTGGTCGCTATGGCTACACCTTC.

This chain links TRBV7-2 with TRBJ1-3; tentative D call: TRBD1 (5 bases). Germline CDR1 SGHTA, CDR2 FQGNSA. Trimming removed 5 bases from V and 1 base from J, with 18 bases in between. The CDR3 loop spans 17 amino acids. CDR3 in DNA: TGTGCCAGCAGCCAACTAGGGCAGGGACTGTCTGGAAACACCATATATTTT. Translating gives CASSQLGQGLSGNTIYF.

This rearrangement joins TRBV27 to TRBJ2-5, with 7 nucleotides matching TRBD1. There are 14 residues in the CDR3. Trimming took 5 bases from V and 2 from J; bases not matched to a gene: 5. Germline CDR1 and CDR2: MNHEY and SMNVEV (reference sequence). In nucleotides, the CDR3 is TGTGCCAGCAGTATGACCAGGGGGCAAGAGACCCAGTACTTC. This encodes CASSMTRGQETQYF.

This sequence joins TRBV10-3 and TRBJ2-7; no clear D gene. The germline CDR1 and CDR2 sequences are ENHRY and SYGVKD. Trimming removed 0 bases at V and 7 bases at J, with 4 bases between. The CDR3 extends over 11 amino acids. CDR3 nucleotide sequence: TGTGCCATCAGTGAGTCTCGGGAGCAGTACTTC. Its translation: CAISESREQYF.

The rearrangement joins TRBV10-1 to TRBJ2-7; TRBD1 is a possible D gene (6 bases). Germline lookup yields CDR1 WNHNN and CDR2 SYGVQD (reference sequence). This CDR3 region has 12 residues. Trimming pared 8 bases from V and 2 bases from J, leaving 10 bases between. CDR3 coding DNA: TGCGCCAGCCGGACAGCTGCCTACGAGCAGTACTTC. Protein product: CASRTAAYEQYF.

The chain employs TRBV11-3 and TRBJ2-7; 7 bases agree with TRBD2. The germline V gene encodes CDR1 SGHNT and CDR2 YENEEA. The CDR3 has 18 amino acids. Trimming removed 5 bases from V and 2 bases from J; junction bases left unmatched: 18. The CDR3 coding sequence is TGTGCCAGCAGCCCCCCCGAGACTAGCCCTAACGGAACCTACGAGCAGTACTTC. It is translated as CASSPPETSPNGTYEQYF.